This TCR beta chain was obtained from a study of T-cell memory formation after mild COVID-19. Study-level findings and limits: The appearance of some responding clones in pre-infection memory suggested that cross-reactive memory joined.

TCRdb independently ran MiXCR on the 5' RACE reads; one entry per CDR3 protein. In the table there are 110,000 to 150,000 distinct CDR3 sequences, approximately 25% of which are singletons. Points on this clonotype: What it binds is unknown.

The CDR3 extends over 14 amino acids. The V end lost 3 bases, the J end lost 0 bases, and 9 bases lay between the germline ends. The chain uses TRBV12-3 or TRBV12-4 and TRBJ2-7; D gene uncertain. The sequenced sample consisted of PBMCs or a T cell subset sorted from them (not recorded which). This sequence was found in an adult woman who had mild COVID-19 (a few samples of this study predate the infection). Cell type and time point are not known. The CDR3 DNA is TGTGCCAGCAGTTTGGGCGAGATCTCCTACGAGCAGTACTTC. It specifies CASSLGEISYEQYF.